The 9 T cell receptor beta chains reported below all come from one sample, sequenced in a study of OX40 agonist ivuxolimab in advanced cancers. Data came from immunoSEQ multiplex PCR; TCRdb stores just in-frame clones and leaves some out. The sample records 27,000 or so clones, approximately 81% being singletons. The material sequenced was CD4+ or CD8+ T cells sorted from blood, taken in a trial of the OX40 agonist ivuxolimab. These receptors all come from an adult with an advanced solid tumor such as melanoma, head and neck, liver or kidney cancer.

The chain employs TRBV2 and TRBJ1-2, with D perhaps TRBD1 (5 bases). Germline assignment: CDR1 SNHLY and CDR2 FYNNEI. Trimming removed 1 base at V and 4 bases at J, with 10 bases between. The CDR3 has 14 residues. CDR3: CASSEGQGFYGYTF. In nucleotides, the CDR3 is TGTGCCAGCAGTGAAGGTCAGGGTTTCTATGGCTACACCTTC.

The sample holds one count of this clone. The chain links TRBV2 to TRBJ1-3; D is perhaps TRBD1 (5 bases). V was cut by 3 bases and J by 0 bases, with 9 bases left in between. This CDR3 has 15 amino acids. Per the germline V gene, CDR1 is SNHLY and CDR2 is FYNNEI. The CDR3 nucleotides read TGTGCCAGCAGTGACTGGGGCCTCTCTGGAAACACCATATATTTT. It codes for CASSDWGLSGNTIYF.

The V and J genes are TRBV28 and TRBJ2-2; D gene unclear. This CDR3 spans 14 amino acids. The ends were cut back, 3 bases at V and 0 bases at J, with 5 bases in the middle. CDR1 and CDR2 from the germline V gene are MDHEN and SYDVKM. In DNA form, the CDR3 reads TGTGCCAGCAGTTTTTTATCGAACACCGGGGAGCTGTTTTTT. Translating gives CASSFLSNTGELFF.

The chain recombines TRBV7-6 with TRBJ1-1; D remains unclear. The CDR3 spans 16 residues. The germline CDR1 and CDR2 sequences are SGHVS and FNYEAQ. V dropped 2 bases and J dropped 2 bases, with 15 bases sitting between them. The CDR3 DNA reads TGTGCCAGCAGCTTAATGGCCGGGGAATTAAACACTGAAGCTTTCTTT. Translation: CASSLMAGELNTEAFF.

The rearrangement joins TRBV5-6 to TRBJ2-6; D not resolved. CDR3 size: 18 residues. Germline CDR1 and CDR2: SGHDT and YYEEEE. Trimming shortened V by 4 bases and J by 0 bases, and 17 bases separated the two germline ends. CDR3 DNA: TGTGCCAGCAGCGCGATGGGCGCTCTACACTCTGGGGCCAACGTCCTGACTTTC. It codes for CASSAMGALHSGANVLTF.

In this sample, this clone turned up a few times. The rearrangement joins TRBV6-1 to TRBJ2-7; D remains ambiguous. This CDR3 contains 15 residues. Germline CDR1 MNHNS, CDR2 SASEGT. V lost 2 bases and J 1 base, leaving 12 bases between the germline ends. CDR3 protein: CASSERDTASYEQYF. CDR3 coding DNA: TGTGCCAGCAGTGAACGAGACACAGCTTCCTACGAGCAGTACTTC.

V is TRBV5-1 and J is TRBJ2-2; D tentatively fits TRBD1 or TRBD2 (5 bases each). The CDR3 loop spans 15 amino acids. Germline V gene lookup returns CDR1 SGHRS and CDR2 YFSETQ. Trimming took 4 bases from V and 5 from J, leaving 15 bases between them. The CDR3 here is CASSRPGPRTGELFF. CDR3 DNA: TGCGCCAGCAGCCGTCCGGGGCCCAGGACCGGGGAGCTGTTTTTT.

The count of this clone is one. The chain is built from TRBV2 and TRBJ2-4; D uncertain. Trimming left V 2 bases short and J 8 bases short, with 13 bases between. The CDR3 extends over 14 amino acids. Germline loops: CDR1 SNHLY, CDR2 FYNNEI. CDR3 in amino acids: CASSERVDWDIQYF. For the CDR3, the DNA is TGTGCCAGCAGTGAAAGGGTCGACTGGGACATTCAGTACTTC.

V is TRBV11-2 and J is TRBJ1-1; D is unresolved. Germline V lookup: CDR1 SGHAT, CDR2 FQNNGV. The CDR3 length is 16 residues. Trimming pared 5 bases from V and 6 bases from J, leaving 22 bases between. CDR3 DNA sequence: TGTGCCAGCAGCAGGTCAGGAGGACGGGCCAACGCTGAAGCTTTCTTT. Residues: CASSRSGGRANAEAFF.